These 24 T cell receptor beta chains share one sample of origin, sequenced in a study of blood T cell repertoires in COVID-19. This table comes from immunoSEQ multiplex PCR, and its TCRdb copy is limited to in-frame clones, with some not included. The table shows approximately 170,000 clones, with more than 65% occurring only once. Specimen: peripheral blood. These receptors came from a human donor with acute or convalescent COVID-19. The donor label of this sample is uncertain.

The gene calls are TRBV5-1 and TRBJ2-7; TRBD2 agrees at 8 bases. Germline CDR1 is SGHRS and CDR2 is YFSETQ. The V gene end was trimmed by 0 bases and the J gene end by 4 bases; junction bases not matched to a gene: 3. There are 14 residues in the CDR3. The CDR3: CASSLETSGYEQYF. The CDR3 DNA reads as TGCGCCAGCAGCTTGGAAACTAGCGGATACGAGCAGTACTTC.

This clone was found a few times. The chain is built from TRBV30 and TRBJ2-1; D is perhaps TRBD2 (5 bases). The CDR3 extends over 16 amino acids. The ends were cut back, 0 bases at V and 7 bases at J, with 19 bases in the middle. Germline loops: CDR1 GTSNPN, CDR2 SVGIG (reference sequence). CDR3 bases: TGTGCCTGGAGTGTGTTAAAAGGGAAGCGGTGGAATGAGCAGTTCTTC. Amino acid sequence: CAWSVLKGKRWNEQFF.

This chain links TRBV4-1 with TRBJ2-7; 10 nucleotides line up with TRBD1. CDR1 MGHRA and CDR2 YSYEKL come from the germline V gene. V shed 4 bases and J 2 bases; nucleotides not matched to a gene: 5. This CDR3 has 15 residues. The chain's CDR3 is CASSPRTGGTYEQYF. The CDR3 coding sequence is TGCGCCAGCAGCCCTCGGACAGGGGGAACCTACGAGCAGTACTTC.

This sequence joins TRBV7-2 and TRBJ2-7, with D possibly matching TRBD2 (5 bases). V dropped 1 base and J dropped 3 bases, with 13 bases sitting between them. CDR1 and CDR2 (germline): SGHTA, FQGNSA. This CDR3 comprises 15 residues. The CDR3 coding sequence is TGTGCCAGCAGCTTAGTTTCCGGGATCGACTACGAGCAGTACTTC. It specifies CASSLVSGIDYEQYF. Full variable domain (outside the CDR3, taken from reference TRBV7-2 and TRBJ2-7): GAGVSQSPSNKVTEKGKDVELRCDPISGHTALYWYRQSLGQGLEFLIYFQGNSAPDKSGLPSDRFSAERTGGSVSTLTIQRTQQEDSAVYLCASSLVSGIDYEQYFGPGTRLTVT.

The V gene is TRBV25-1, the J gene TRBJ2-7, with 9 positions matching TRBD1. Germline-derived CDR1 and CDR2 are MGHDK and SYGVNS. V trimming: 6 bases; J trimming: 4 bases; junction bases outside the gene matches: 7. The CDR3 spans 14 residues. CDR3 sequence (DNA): TGTGCCAGCAGGACAGACAGGGGGAGGTACGAGCAGTACTTC. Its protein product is CASRTDRGRYEQYF.

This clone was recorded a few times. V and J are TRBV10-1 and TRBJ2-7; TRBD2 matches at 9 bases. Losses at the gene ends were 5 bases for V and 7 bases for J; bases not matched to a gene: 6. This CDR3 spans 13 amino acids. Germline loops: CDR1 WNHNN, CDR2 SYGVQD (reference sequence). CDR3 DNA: TGCGCCAGCAGTAGTAGCGGGAGCTGGGAGCAGTACTTC. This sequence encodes CASSSSGSWEQYF.

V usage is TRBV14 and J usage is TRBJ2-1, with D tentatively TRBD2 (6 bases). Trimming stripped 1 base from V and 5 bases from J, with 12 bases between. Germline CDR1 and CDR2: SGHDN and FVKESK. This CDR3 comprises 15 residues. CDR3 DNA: TGTGCCAGCAGCCAAGTCGGGCGGGGAGACAATGAGCAGTTCTTC. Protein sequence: CASSQVGRGDNEQFF.

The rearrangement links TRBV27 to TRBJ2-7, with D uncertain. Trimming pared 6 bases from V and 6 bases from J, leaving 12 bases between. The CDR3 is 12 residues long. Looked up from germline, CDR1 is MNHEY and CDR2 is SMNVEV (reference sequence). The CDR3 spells CASSFHGREQYF. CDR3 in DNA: TGTGCCAGCAGCTTCCATGGGCGCGAGCAGTACTTC.

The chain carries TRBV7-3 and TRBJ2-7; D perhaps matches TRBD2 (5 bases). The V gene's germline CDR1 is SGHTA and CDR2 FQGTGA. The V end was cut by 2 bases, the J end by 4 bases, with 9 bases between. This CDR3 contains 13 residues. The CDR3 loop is CASSLGLAYEQYF. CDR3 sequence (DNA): TGTGCCAGCAGCTTAGGGCTAGCTTACGAGCAGTACTTC.

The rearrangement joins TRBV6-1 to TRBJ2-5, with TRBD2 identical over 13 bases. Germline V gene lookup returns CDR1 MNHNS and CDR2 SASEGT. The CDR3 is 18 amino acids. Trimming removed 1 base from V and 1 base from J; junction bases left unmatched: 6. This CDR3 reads CASSEGLAGGKIQETQYF. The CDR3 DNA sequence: TGTGCCAGCAGTGAAGGACTAGCGGGGGGCAAAATCCAAGAGACCCAGTACTTC.

CDR3 in amino acids: CASSETPWQVSYEQYF. The CDR3 region has the DNA TGTGCCAGCAGTGAAACCCCCTGGCAGGTCTCCTACGAGCAGTACTTC. J is TRBJ2-7 and V is TRBV2; no definite D call. V lost 2 bases to trimming and J lost 0 bases, with 14 bases between them. Germline V CDR1 and CDR2: SNHLY, FYNNEI. The CDR3 spans 16 residues.

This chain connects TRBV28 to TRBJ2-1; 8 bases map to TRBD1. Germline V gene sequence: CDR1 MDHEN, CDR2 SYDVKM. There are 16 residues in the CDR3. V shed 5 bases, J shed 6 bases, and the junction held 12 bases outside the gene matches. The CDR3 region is CASSTNPTGVVNEQFF. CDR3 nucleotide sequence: TGTGCCAGCAGTACCAATCCGACAGGGGTGGTCAATGAGCAGTTCTTC.

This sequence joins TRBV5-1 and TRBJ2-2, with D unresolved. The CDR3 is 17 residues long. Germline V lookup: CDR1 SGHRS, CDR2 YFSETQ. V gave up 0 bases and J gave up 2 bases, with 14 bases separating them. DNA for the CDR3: TGCGCCAGCAGCTTGGACCAGGTCCTTCTAAACACCGGGGAGCTGTTTTTT. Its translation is CASSLDQVLLNTGELFF.

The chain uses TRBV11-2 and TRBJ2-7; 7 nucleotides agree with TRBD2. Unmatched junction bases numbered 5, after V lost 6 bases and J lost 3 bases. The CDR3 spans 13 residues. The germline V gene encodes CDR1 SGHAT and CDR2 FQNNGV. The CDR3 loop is CASRAGLSYEQYF. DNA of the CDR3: TGTGCCAGCAGAGCGGGACTCAGCTACGAGCAGTACTTC.

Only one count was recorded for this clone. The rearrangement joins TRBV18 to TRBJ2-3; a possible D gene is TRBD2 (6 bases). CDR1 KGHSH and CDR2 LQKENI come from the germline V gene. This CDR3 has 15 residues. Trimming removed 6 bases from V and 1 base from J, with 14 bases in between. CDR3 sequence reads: CASSTRSPGTDTQYF. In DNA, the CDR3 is TGTGCCAGCTCGACTAGGTCCCCTGGCACAGATACGCAGTATTTT.

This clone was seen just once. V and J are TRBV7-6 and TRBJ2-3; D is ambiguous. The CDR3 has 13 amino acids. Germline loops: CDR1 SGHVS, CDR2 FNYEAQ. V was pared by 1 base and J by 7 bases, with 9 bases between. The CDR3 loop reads CASSLGETYTQYF. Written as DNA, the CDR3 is TGTGCCAGCAGCTTAGGAGAAACTTATACGCAGTATTTT.

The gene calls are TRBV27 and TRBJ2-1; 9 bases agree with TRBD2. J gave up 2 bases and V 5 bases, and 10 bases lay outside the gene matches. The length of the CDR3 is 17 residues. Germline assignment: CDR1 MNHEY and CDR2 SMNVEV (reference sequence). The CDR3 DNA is TGTGCCAGCAGTGGAGCGGGGGGCAGGGGCCCCTACAATGAGCAGTTCTTC. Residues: CASSGAGGRGPYNEQFF.

CDR3 region: CASSLRGREAYNSPLHF. The CDR3 DNA reads TGCGCCAGCAGCCTGCGGGGGAGGGAAGCCTATAATTCACCCCTCCACTTT. This chain uses TRBV5-1 with TRBJ1-6; D is possibly TRBD1 (5 bases). The germline V gene encodes CDR1 SGHRS and CDR2 YFSETQ. Deletions cut 4 bases from V and 2 bases from J, with 16 bases between. This CDR3 is 17 amino acids long. Filled out from reference TRBV5-1 and TRBJ1-6, the complete variable domain reads KAGVTQTPRYLIKTRGQQVTLSCSPISGHRSVSWYQQTPGQGLQFLFEYFSETQRNKGNFPGRFSGRQFSNSRSEMNVSTLELGDSALYLCASSLRGREAYNSPLHFGNGTRLTVT.

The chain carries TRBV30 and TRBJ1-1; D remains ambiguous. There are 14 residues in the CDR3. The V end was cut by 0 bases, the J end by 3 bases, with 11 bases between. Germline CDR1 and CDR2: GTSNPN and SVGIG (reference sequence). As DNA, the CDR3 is TGTGCCTGGAGTGTAGTCTTTAGAGACACTGAAGCTTTCTTT. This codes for CAWSVVFRDTEAFF.

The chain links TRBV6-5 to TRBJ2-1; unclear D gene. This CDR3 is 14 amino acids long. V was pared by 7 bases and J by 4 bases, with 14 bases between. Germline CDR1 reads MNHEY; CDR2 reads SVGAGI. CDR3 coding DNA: TGTGCCAGCACCCTCCAGCGAGCATACAATGAGCAGTTCTTC. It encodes CASTLQRAYNEQFF.

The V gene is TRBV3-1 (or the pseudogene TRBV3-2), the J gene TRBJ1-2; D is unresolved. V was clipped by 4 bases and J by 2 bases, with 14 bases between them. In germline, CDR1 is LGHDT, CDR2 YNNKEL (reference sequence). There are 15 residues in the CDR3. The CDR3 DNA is TGTGCCAGCAGCCCCGATTCCCAGTCGAACTATGGCTACACCTTC. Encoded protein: CASSPDSQSNYGYTF.

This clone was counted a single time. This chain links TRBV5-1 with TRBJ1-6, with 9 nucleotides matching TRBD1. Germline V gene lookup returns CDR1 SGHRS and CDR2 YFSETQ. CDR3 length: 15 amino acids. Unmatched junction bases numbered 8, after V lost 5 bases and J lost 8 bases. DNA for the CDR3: TGCGCCAGCAGTCCGGACAGGGGAGAAGATTCACCCCTCCACTTT. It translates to CASSPDRGEDSPLHF.

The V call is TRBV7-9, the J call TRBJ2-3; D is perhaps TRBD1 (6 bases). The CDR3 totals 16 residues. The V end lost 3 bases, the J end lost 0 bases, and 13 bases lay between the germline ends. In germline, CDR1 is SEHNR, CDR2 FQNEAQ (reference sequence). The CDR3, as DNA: TGTGCCAGCAGCTTGGGTTGGACAGCTAGCACAGATACGCAGTATTTT. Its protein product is CASSLGWTASTDTQYF.

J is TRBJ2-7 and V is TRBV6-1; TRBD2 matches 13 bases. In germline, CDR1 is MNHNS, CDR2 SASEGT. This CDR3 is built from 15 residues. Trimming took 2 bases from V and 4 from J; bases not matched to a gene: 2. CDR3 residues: CASSESTSGRYEQYF. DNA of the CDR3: TGTGCCAGCAGTGAATCGACTAGCGGGAGGTACGAGCAGTACTTC.